This TCR beta chain came from a study of breast tumors, draining lymph nodes, adjacent tissues. Findings and limits, study-wide: Luminal-like breast cancer showed significantly higher tumor–nontumor repertoire similarity than basal-like. Compared with lymph nodes, tumors were less diverse; compared with nontumor tissue, more. The data were judged consistent with most tumor T cells coming from lymph node and expanding in tumor.

TCRdb fed the multiplex PCR reads into MiXCR, producing one record per CDR3 protein. The repertoire holds 170,000 or so distinct CDR3 sequences, about 33% seen once, with over 3.5% in the top ten. Axillary draining lymph nodes of breast cancer patients supplied the node samples. This clonotype occurred many times. Antigen: not known. This CDR3 contains 14 residues. Trimming removed 9 bases from V and 3 bases from J; junction bases left unmatched: 7. CDR1 and CDR2 from the germline V gene are ENHRY and SYGVKD. The sample consisted of axillary lymph node tissue. V and J are TRBV10-3 and TRBJ1-5; 8 nucleotides agree with TRBD1. The receptor's source is a female donor with breast cancer. Some clones in this sample may be carry-over from other donors' samples. CDR3 loop: CAIAGTGSNQPQHF. The CDR3 DNA is TGTGCCATAGCCGGGACAGGCTCCAATCAGCCCCAGCATTTT.